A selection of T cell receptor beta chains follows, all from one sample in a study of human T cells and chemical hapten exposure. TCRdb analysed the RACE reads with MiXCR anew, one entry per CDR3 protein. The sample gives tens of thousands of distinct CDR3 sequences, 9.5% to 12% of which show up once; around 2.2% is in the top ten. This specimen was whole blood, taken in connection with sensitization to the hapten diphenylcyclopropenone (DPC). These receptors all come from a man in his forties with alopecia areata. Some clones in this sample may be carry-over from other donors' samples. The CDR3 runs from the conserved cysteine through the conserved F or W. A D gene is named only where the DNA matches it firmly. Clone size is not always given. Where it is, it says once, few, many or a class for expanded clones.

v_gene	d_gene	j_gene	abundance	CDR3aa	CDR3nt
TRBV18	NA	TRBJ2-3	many	CASSPSSLKFTDTQYF	TGTGCCAGCTCACCATCATCGCTTAAATTCACAGATACGCAGTATTTT
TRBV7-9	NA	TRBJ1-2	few	CASSGIDRDKEPNYGYTF	TGTGCCAGCAGCGGAATTGACCGGGACAAGGAGCCTAACTATGGCTACACCTTC
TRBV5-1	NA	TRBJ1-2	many	CASSRWGRNYGYTF	TGCGCCAGCAGCAGGTGGGGCCGGAACTATGGCTACACCTTC
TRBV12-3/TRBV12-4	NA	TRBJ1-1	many	CASSLTPATNTEAFF	TGTGCCAGCAGTTTGACCCCAGCTACCAACACTGAAGCTTTCTTT
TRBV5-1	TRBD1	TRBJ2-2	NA	CATRDSVGTGELFF	TGCGCCACCAGGGACAGCGTTGGTACCGGGGAGCTGTTTTTT
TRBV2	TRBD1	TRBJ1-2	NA	CASSVTGAGYGYTF	TGTGCCAGCAGTGTGACAGGGGCCGGCTATGGCTACACCTTC
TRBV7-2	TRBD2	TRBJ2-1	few	CASSLLLAGSSYNEQFF	TGTGCCAGCAGCTTACTTTTAGCGGGGAGCTCCTACAATGAGCAGTTCTTC
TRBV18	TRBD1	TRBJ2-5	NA	CASSRTGAQETQYF	TGTGCCAGCTCACGGACAGGGGCCCAAGAGACCCAGTACTTC
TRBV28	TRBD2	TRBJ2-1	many	CASSPRTSGGNEQFF	TGTGCCAGCAGTCCCCGGACTAGCGGGGGAAATGAGCAGTTCTTC
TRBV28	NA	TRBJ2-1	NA	CASSLIGGLLKEQFF	TGTGCCAGCAGTTTAATAGGGGGATTATTAAAGGAGCAGTTCTTC
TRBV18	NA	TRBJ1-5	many	CASSPRGDNQPQHF	TGTGCCAGCTCACCACGGGGGGATAATCAGCCCCAGCATTTT
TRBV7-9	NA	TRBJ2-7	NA	CASSLVTYEQYF	TGTGCCAGCAGCTTGGTGACCTACGAGCAGTACTTC
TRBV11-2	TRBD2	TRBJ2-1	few	CASTPGIVAGMDEQFF	TGTGCCAGCACCCCTGGGATAGTAGCGGGAATGGATGAGCAGTTCTTC
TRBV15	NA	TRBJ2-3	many	CATSREKSGTDTQYF	TGTGCCACCAGCAGAGAGAAAAGTGGCACAGATACGCAGTATTTT
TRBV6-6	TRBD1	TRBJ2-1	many	CASRNPGQGAYEQFF	TGTGCCAGCAGGAACCCGGGACAGGGGGCCTATGAGCAGTTCTTC
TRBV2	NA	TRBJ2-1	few	CASSPRGLTAF	TGTGCCAGCAGTCCCCGGGGCCTAACAGCCTTC
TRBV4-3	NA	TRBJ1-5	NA	CASSQDNRGNQPQHF	TGCGCCAGCAGCCAAGATAATAGGGGCAATCAGCCCCAGCATTTT
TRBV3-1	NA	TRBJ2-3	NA	CASSQDRSGTQYF	TGTGCCAGCAGCCAAGATCGTAGCGGTACGCAGTATTTT
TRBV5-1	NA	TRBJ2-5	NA	CASSLGTPQETQYF	TGCGCCAGCAGCTTGGGGACACCGCAAGAGACCCAGTACTTC
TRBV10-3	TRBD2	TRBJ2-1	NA	CAISEGVGSGRAYNEQFF	TGTGCCATCAGTGAGGGGGTTGGAAGCGGGAGGGCTTACAATGAGCAGTTCTTC
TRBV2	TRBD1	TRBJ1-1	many	CASRNDRAGTEAFF	TGTGCCAGCAGGAACGACAGGGCGGGCACTGAAGCTTTCTTT
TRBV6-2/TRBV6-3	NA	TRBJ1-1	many	CASTLYTEAFF	TGTGCCAGCACCCTTTATACTGAAGCTTTCTTT
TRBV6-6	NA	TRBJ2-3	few	CASSLLIDLAVKAGDTQYF	TGTGCCAGCAGTTTATTAATTGACCTGGCGGTCAAAGCCGGAGATACGCAGTATTTT
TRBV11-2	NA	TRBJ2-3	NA	CASSLATTSTDTQYF	TGTGCCAGCAGCTTGGCCACCACTAGCACAGATACGCAGTATTTT
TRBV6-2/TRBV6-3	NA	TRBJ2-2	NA	CASSGGHGELFF	TGTGCCAGCTCCGGCGGGCACGGGGAGCTGTTTTTT
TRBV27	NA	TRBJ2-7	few	CASRQTRHLSYEQYF	TGTGCCAGCAGGCAAACCAGACACCTCTCCTACGAGCAGTACTTC
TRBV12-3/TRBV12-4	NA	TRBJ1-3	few	CASGKSSGNTIYF	TGTGCCAGCGGGAAAAGCTCTGGAAACACCATATATTTT
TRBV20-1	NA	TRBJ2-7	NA	CSAPWTAKTYEQYF	TGCAGTGCCCCCTGGACGGCCAAGACCTACGAGCAGTACTTC
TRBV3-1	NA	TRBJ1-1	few	CASSHKRGEVF	TGTGCCAGCAGTCACAAGAGGGGAGAAGTTTTT
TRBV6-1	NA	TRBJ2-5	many	CASGDPYQETQYF	TGTGCCAGTGGAGATCCGTACCAAGAGACCCAGTACTTC
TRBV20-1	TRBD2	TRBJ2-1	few	CSARWPSGYDQGYNEQFF	TGCAGTGCTAGATGGCCTAGCGGTTATGACCAGGGTTACAATGAGCAGTTCTTC
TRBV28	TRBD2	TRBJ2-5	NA	CASRAGGLRETQYF	TGTGCCAGCAGAGCGGGAGGGCTTCGGGAGACCCAGTACTTC
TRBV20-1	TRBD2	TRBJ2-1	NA	CSARIGLAGFNNNEQFF	TGCAGTGCTAGGATCGGACTAGCGGGATTTAATAACAATGAGCAGTTCTTC
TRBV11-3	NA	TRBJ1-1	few	CASSYGLNTEAFF	TGTGCCAGCAGCTACGGACTGAACACTGAAGCTTTCTTT
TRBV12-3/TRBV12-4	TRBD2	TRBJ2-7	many	CASSPIGREGPEQYF	TGTGCCAGCAGTCCCATCGGGCGGGAGGGCCCCGAGCAGTACTTC
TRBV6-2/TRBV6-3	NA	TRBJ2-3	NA	CAAQNHRAITSTDTQYF	TGTGCCGCCCAGAACCACCGGGCTATAACTAGCACAGATACGCAGTATTTT
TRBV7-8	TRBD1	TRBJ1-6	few	CASSSREQGANSPLHF	TGTGCCAGCAGCTCGCGAGAACAGGGGGCGAATTCACCCCTCCACTTT
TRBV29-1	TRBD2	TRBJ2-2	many	CSVLAGARGELFF	TGCAGCGTATTAGCGGGAGCGAGGGGGGAGCTGTTTTTT